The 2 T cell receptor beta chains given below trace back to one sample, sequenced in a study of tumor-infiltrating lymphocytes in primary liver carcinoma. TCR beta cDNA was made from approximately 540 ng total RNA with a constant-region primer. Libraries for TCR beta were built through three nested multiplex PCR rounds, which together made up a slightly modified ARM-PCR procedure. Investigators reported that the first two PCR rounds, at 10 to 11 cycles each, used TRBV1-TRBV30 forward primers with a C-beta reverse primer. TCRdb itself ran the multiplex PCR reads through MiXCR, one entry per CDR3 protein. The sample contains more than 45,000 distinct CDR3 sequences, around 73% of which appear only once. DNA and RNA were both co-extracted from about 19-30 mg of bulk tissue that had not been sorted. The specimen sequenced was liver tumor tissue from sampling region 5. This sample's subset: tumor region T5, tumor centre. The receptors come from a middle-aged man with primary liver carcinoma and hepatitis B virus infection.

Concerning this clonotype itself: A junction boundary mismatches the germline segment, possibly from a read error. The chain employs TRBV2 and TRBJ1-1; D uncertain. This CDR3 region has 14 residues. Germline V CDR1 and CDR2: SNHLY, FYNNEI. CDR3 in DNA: TGTGTCAGCAGTGTCCCCTCCCTAAGGGTTGAAGCTTTCTTT. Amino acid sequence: CVSSVPSLRVEAFF.

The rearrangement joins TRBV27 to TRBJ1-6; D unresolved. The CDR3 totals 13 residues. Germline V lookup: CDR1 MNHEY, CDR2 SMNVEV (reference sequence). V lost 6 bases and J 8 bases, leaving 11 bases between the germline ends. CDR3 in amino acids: CASSVLDYSPLHF. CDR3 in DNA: TGTGCCAGCAGCGTACTGGATTATTCACCCCTCCACTTT.